This T cell receptor beta chain comes out of a study of blood T cell repertoires in COVID-19. Across the study: COVID-19 samples, acute and convalescent, were from the United States, Italy and Spain. T cells, B-cell-depleted T cells, or PBMCs supplied cDNA or gDNA.

The CDR3 consists of 14 residues. V lost 2 bases and J lost 4, with 9 bases in between. The germline CDR1 and CDR2 sequences are MGHRA and YSYEKL. The table lists this clone with a count of one. Per the original data handling: The authors estimated nucleated cell counts from reference gene primer amplification. The method was immunoSEQ multiplex PCR; TCRdb's version includes in-frame clones alone and lacks a portion of them. For V, J and clone size, that table is used; D and trimming come from the DNA. The sample comprises about 190,000 clones, about 80% of which are singletons, and about 6.3% rests with the top ten.

The chain couples TRBV4-1 to TRBJ1-5; D is possibly TRBD1 (6 bases). Sequenced input: peripheral blood. The TCR comes from a man aged 55 to 70 with acute or convalescent COVID-19. DNA for the CDR3: TGCGCCAGCAGCCAAACTGGGACAAATCAGCCCCAGCATTTT. Protein product: CASSQTGTNQPQHF.